Presented here are 30 T cell receptor beta chains from one specimen sequenced in a study of Tregs in tolerant kidney transplant recipients. Their specific antigens are unknown. Clones were sequenced by immunoSEQ multiplex PCR, and TCRdb holds only the in-frame ones, with some missing. The sample yields about 16,000 clones, approximately 57% seen once. The sequenced material came from Tregs from blood cultured with allogeneic cells. The receptors come from a human donor in good health.

The chain carries TRBV4-1 and TRBJ2-5, with 9 nucleotides matching TRBD2. The CDR3 loop spans 14 amino acids. CDR1 is MGHRA, CDR2 YSYEKL, per germline. J was trimmed by 4 bases and V by 2 bases; bases with no gene match: 2. The DNA of the CDR3 is TGCGCCAGCAGCCAATTGGGACTAGCAGAGACCCAGTACTTC. Protein: CASSQLGLAETQYF.

The gene calls are TRBV4-3 and TRBJ1-6; weak D call: TRBD1 (6 bases). The CDR3 is 13 residues long. Per germline, CDR1 LGHNA and CDR2 YSLEER. V gave up 0 bases and J gave up 13 bases, with 10 bases separating them. CDR3 bases: TGCGCCAGCAGCCAAGAACGAAGGGGGCCCCTCCACTTT. Its translation is CASSQERRGPLHF.

This chain joins TRBV4-1 and TRBJ2-5; tentative D call: TRBD1 (6 bases). The V gene's germline CDR1 is MGHRA and CDR2 YSYEKL. Trimming pared 4 bases from V and 1 base from J, leaving 10 bases between. The CDR3 totals 14 residues. In nucleotides, the CDR3 is TGCGCCAGCAGCCGCGACAGGTTCCAAGAGACCCAGTACTTC. Protein product: CASSRDRFQETQYF.

As regards this clone: With only one base between it and a far larger clone, this is likely a read error. The same CDR3 is also encoded by other DNA sequences in this sample. The V and J genes are TRBV29-1 and TRBJ1-2; D is undetermined. With 6 bases removed from V and 10 bases from J, the gap between germline ends came to 18 bases. CDR3 size: 12 residues. Germline V gene lookup returns CDR1 SQVTM and CDR2 ANQGSEA. CDR3 region: CSVSNGRVLYTF. As DNA, the CDR3 is TGCAGCGTGTCCAACGGTCGGGTGCTCTACACCTTC.

The chain combines TRBV6-6 with TRBJ1-1, with 7 nucleotides matching TRBD1. The CDR3 covers 13 residues. CDR1 is MNHNY, CDR2 SVGAGI, per germline (reference sequence). Trimming removed 4 bases from V and 9 bases from J; junction bases left unmatched: 8. The CDR3 DNA is TGTGCCAGCAGTTCCCTGACAGGGCGGAAAGCTTTCTTT. Amino acid sequence: CASSSLTGRKAFF.

The V and J genes are TRBV4-2 and TRBJ2-5; tentatively, D is TRBD1 (6 bases). This CDR3 region has 15 residues. Germline CDR1 LGHNA, CDR2 YNFKEQ. V was shortened by 1 base and J by 9 bases, with 18 bases between the two germline ends. This CDR3 reads CASSQGDTLLEAQYF. CDR3 DNA: TGTGCCAGCAGCCAAGGGGACACGCTCTTGGAAGCCCAGTACTTC.

This clone appeared once. This chain uses TRBV7-2 with TRBJ2-7; D may be TRBD1 or TRBD2 (5 bases each). Germline CDR1 and CDR2: SGHTA and FQGNSA. V lost 2 bases and J 0 bases, leaving 11 bases between the germline ends. The CDR3 extends over 15 amino acids. The CDR3 bases are TGTGCCAGCAGCTTAAGATCGGGACCCTCCTACGAGCAGTACTTC. Translating gives CASSLRSGPSYEQYF. The whole variable domain, remainder taken from reference TRBV7-2 and TRBJ2-7, is GAGVSQSPSNKVTEKGKDVELRCDPISGHTALYWYRQSLGQGLEFLIYFQGNSAPDKSGLPSDRFSAERTGGSVSTLTIQRTQQEDSAVYLCASSLRSGPSYEQYFGPGTRLTVT.

In its sample, this clone ranks as medium-sized. J is TRBJ1-2 and V is TRBV7-2, with D hard to call. The germline gives CDR1 SGHTA, CDR2 FQGNSA. The CDR3 length is 13 residues. Trimming shortened V by 2 bases and J by 4 bases, and 8 bases separated the two germline ends. The chain's CDR3 is CASSLNGGYGYTF. DNA for the CDR3: TGTGCCAGCAGCTTAAACGGCGGCTATGGCTACACCTTC.

V usage is TRBV18 and J usage is TRBJ1-5, with D unclear. Germline V gene data show CDR1 as KGHSH and CDR2 as LQKENI. This CDR3 is built from 15 residues. The ends were cut back, 6 bases at V and 1 base at J, with 13 bases in the middle. The CDR3 protein is CASSPNKGSNQPQHF. DNA for the CDR3: TGTGCCAGCTCCCCCAATAAAGGGAGCAATCAGCCCCAGCATTTT. The full variable domain, completed using reference TRBV18 and TRBJ1-5, is NAGVMQNPRHLVRRRGQEARLRCSPMKGHSHVYWYRQLPEEGLKFMVYLQKENIIDESGMPKERFSAEFPKEGPSILRIQQVVRGDSAAYFCASSPNKGSNQPQHFGDGTRLSIL.

The rearrangement joins TRBV7-8 to TRBJ1-4; the D gene is possibly TRBD1 (6 bases). V was clipped by 0 bases and J by 2 bases, with 19 bases between them. From germline, CDR1 is SGHVS and CDR2 FQNEAQ. This CDR3 region has 19 residues. CDR3 DNA: TGTGCCAGCAGCTTAGCGCCAGGAGGGGGGTCGGGCACTAATGAAAAACTGTTTTTT. This translates into CASSLAPGGGSGTNEKLFF.

Only a few counts were recorded for this clone. The J gene is TRBJ2-4, the V gene TRBV2; TRBD1 aligns across 9 bases. Per germline, CDR1 SNHLY and CDR2 FYNNEI. The CDR3 length is 16 residues. Trimming at V came to 8 bases and at J to 0 bases, leaving 8 bases not matched to a gene. The CDR3 sequence is CASGTGRVGAKNIQYF. The CDR3 region has the DNA TGTGCCAGCGGGACAGGGAGGGTTGGAGCCAAAAACATTCAGTACTTC.

This clone has more than one count but fewer than ten. The V and J genes are TRBV21-1 and TRBJ2-1; the D segment call TRBD2 is taken from the table without a DNA check. TRBV21-1 represents a pseudogene. CDR3 size: 20 residues. CDR3 sequence reads: CASSYPQGGLAGAPGREQFF. As DNA, the CDR3 is TGTGCCAGCAGCTATCCTCAGGGGGGACTAGCGGGGGCCCCTGGGCGTGAGCAGTTCTTC.

This chain connects TRBV11-1 to TRBJ2-7; D tentatively fits TRBD1 or TRBD2 (5 bases each). V was clipped by 5 bases and J by 6 bases, with 11 bases between them. Germline V gene lookup returns CDR1 SGHAT and CDR2 FQDESV (reference sequence). The CDR3 has 12 residues. CDR3 sequence reads: CASSIRGVEQYF. The CDR3 DNA reads as TGTGCCAGCAGCATACGAGGGGTCGAGCAGTACTTC.

The rearrangement links TRBV6-1 to TRBJ1-1, with 7 positions matching TRBD1. Germline V gene data show CDR1 as MNHNS and CDR2 as SASEGT. The CDR3 covers 14 residues. The ends lost 9 bases at V and 5 bases at J; junction bases unmatched: 12. The CDR3 DNA sequence: TGTGCCAGTCTCCCGAACAGGGGAGGAACTGAAGCTTTCTTT. This codes for CASLPNRGGTEAFF.

The chain recombines TRBV6-6 with TRBJ2-7; TRBD2 is a possible D gene (5 bases). Germline assignment: CDR1 MNHNY and CDR2 SVGAGI (reference sequence). Trimming took off 6 bases at V and 6 bases at J, with 15 bases between the two ends. The CDR3 is made up of 13 amino acids. CDR3 in DNA: TGTGCCAGCAGCCCTATGGGGAGCCGCGAGCAGTACTTC. Translated, it gives CASSPMGSREQYF.

This sequence joins TRBV2 and TRBJ2-5; D unresolved. CDR1 and CDR2 (germline): SNHLY, FYNNEI. V was trimmed by 3 bases and J by 5 bases, leaving 10 bases between them. This CDR3 comprises 13 residues. CDR3 DNA sequence: TGTGCCAGCAGTGAGGCCAGACGGGAGACCCAGTACTTC. Protein sequence: CASSEARRETQYF.

As DNA, the CDR3 is TGTGCCTGGAGTAAAAACCGATTGGGGGTCTATGGCTACACCTTC. The encoded protein is CAWSKNRLGVYGYTF. The chain uses TRBV30 and TRBJ1-2, with D perhaps TRBD1 (5 bases). Germline CDR1 reads GTSNPN; CDR2 reads SVGIG (reference sequence). The CDR3 runs to 15 residues. Between the trimmed V and J ends, which lost 2 bases and 4 bases, there was a span of 17 bases.

This chain joins TRBV7-9 and TRBJ2-1, with D unclear. V was cut by 5 bases and J by 10 bases, with 9 bases left in between. The CDR3 contains 11 residues. In germline, CDR1 is SEHNR, CDR2 FQNEAQ (reference sequence). The CDR3 bases are TGTGCCAGCAGCCGCCGTCGGGAGCAGTTCTTC. Protein: CASSRRREQFF.

In this sample, this clone is medium-sized. The V call is TRBV29-1, the J call TRBJ2-3; D is undetermined. Trimming cost V 4 bases and J 3 bases, with 8 bases left between them. The germline gives CDR1 SQVTM, CDR2 ANQGSEA. CDR3 length: 12 residues. The CDR3 loop is CSVARATDTQYF. As DNA, the CDR3 is TGCAGCGTTGCAAGGGCTACAGATACGCAGTATTTT.

This clone qualifies as large (0.1 to 1%). The chain couples TRBV5-4 to TRBJ2-1; the match to TRBD2 covers 10 bases. The J segment lost 10 bases and the V segment lost 4 bases, leaving 11 bases of the junction unmatched. Germline CDR1 and CDR2: SGHNT and YYREEE (reference sequence). This CDR3 is built from 15 residues. The DNA for the CDR3 is TGTGCCAGCAGCCCTAGCGGGGGCCTATACATGGAGCAGTTCTTC. Amino acids: CASSPSGGLYMEQFF.

A few counts support this clone. As DNA, the CDR3 is TGTGCCAGCATCGATAAGCGGGGGCCCTCCTACGAGCAGTACTTC. This gives the protein CASIDKRGPSYEQYF. The chain recombines TRBV7-3 with TRBJ2-7; 8 nucleotides line up with TRBD2. CDR1 is SGHTA, CDR2 FQGTGA, per germline. V trimming: 7 bases; J trimming: 0 bases; junction bases outside the gene matches: 8. This CDR3 spans 15 amino acids.

V gene TRBV6-5 combines with J gene TRBJ1-2; the D is unclear. This CDR3 has 13 amino acids. The V end was cut by 8 bases, the J end by 4 bases, with 14 bases between. Germline CDR1 is MNHEY and CDR2 is SVGAGI. The CDR3 loop reads CASQRGSGYGYTF. The CDR3 nucleotides are TGTGCCAGCCAGCGGGGAAGCGGCTATGGCTACACCTTC.

The chain carries TRBV29-1 and TRBJ1-3; D unresolved. The V gene's germline CDR1 is SQVTM and CDR2 ANQGSEA. V was pared by 2 bases and J by 7 bases, with 6 bases between. The CDR3 loop spans 11 amino acids. CDR3 in amino acids: CSVESRNTIYF. CDR3 sequence (DNA): TGCAGCGTTGAATCTCGGAACACCATATATTTT.

V gene TRBV5-1 combines with J gene TRBJ1-1; 9 bases fit TRBD1. CDR3 length: 15 residues. Germline CDR1 and CDR2: SGHRS and YFSETQ. V gave up 5 bases and J gave up 1 base; unmatched junction bases: 6. The CDR3 nucleotides read TGCGCCAGCAGTTACAGGGGGCCTCGGAACACTGAAGCTTTCTTT. Protein: CASSYRGPRNTEAFF. Drawing the rest from reference TRBV5-1 and TRBJ1-1, the complete variable domain is KAGVTQTPRYLIKTRGQQVTLSCSPISGHRSVSWYQQTPGQGLQFLFEYFSETQRNKGNFPGRFSGRQFSNSRSEMNVSTLELGDSALYLCASSYRGPRNTEAFFGQGTRLTVV.

The chain combines TRBV4-3 with TRBJ2-2; D might be TRBD1 or TRBD2, each matching 6 bases. From germline, CDR1 is LGHNA and CDR2 YSLEER. This CDR3 is 17 amino acids long. Trimming removed 0 bases from V and 5 bases from J, with 16 bases in between. CDR3 sequence: CASSQDLGGLTTGELFF. The CDR3, as DNA: TGCGCCAGCAGCCAAGATTTGGGGGGCCTAACTACCGGGGAGCTGTTTTTT.

V and J are TRBV2 and TRBJ2-5, with D uncertain. This CDR3 is 15 amino acids long. Germline V CDR1 and CDR2: SNHLY, FYNNEI. Between the trimmed V and J ends, which lost 7 bases and 5 bases, there was a span of 20 bases. The DNA for the CDR3 is TGTGCCAGCATTGCGGTCCTCCACCGACGGGAGACCCAGTACTTC. Translating gives CASIAVLHRRETQYF.

The chain links TRBV7-2 to TRBJ2-3; the D is unclear. The CDR3 extends over 15 amino acids. CDR1 is SGHTA, CDR2 FQGNSA, per germline. V gave up 1 base and J gave up 0 bases, with 8 bases separating them. CDR3 sequence reads: CASSLGVFSTDTQYF. CDR3 coding DNA: TGTGCCAGCAGCTTAGGGGTCTTTAGCACAGATACGCAGTATTTT.

Written as DNA, the CDR3 is TGCGCCAGCAGCTCCCGAGGGGGCACTGAAGCTTTCTTT. It encodes CASSSRGGTEAFF. J is TRBJ1-1 and V is TRBV5-1; a possible D gene is TRBD1 (6 bases). This CDR3 is built from 13 residues. In germline, CDR1 is SGHRS, CDR2 YFSETQ. The V gene lost 3 bases and the J gene lost 4 bases, with 10 bases spanning the gap.

The sample holds a few counts of this clone. The chain recombines TRBV19 with TRBJ2-7; possibly TRBD2 for D (5 bases). The germline CDR1 and CDR2 sequences are LNHDA and SQIVND (reference sequence). The CDR3 contains 11 residues. Trimming took off 6 bases at V and 5 bases at J, with 8 bases between the two ends. This CDR3 is CASSGKNEQYF. CDR3 in DNA: TGTGCCAGTAGCGGGAAGAACGAGCAGTACTTC.

This chain joins TRBV6-5 and TRBJ2-7; TRBD1 or TRBD2 may be the D gene (5 bases each). V gave up 0 bases and J gave up 4 bases, with 13 bases separating them. This CDR3 has 15 amino acids. Germline CDR1 and CDR2: MNHEY and SVGAGI. As DNA, the CDR3 is TGTGCCAGCAGTTACTCGAGAGGGACGTGGTACGAGCAGTACTTC. This encodes CASSYSRGTWYEQYF.